This T cell receptor beta chain emerged from a study of vaccination and CD4 T cells after COVID-19. Study at large: Overlapping spike pools from SARS-CoV-2 and HCoV-NL63, HCoV-OC43 and HCoV-229E served as culture stimuli.

In regard to this clonotype: Its antigen is not known. One junction end does not reproduce the germline sequence, and a read error may be involved.

Regarding treatment: roughly ten-day PBMC culture with coronavirus spike peptide pools or control peptides (ViraFEST assay). CD4+ T cells that came from the unexposed donor were collected before the COVID-19 pandemic (2011-2018). For ViraFEST, peptide pools expanded antigen-specific T cells, after which the TCRs were sequenced. Oncomine TCR Beta short-read sequencing was applied to DNA from cultured CD4+ T cells. Genomic DNA was isolated from cultured CD4+ T cells. TCRdb reprocessed the PCR reads with MiXCR, giving one entry per CDR3 protein. The data hold 9,000 to 10,000 distinct CDR3 sequences, with under 35% observed a single time. The germline gives CDR1 SSHAT, CDR2 FNYEAQ (reference sequence). CDR3 length equals 15 residues.

The clonotype comes from a human donor in good health. Sequencing was done on a sample of CD4+ T cells from blood, cultured in vitro. The chain links TRBV7-7 to TRBJ2-7; the match to TRBD2 covers 7 bases. The DNA for the CDR3 is TGTGCTAGCAGCTTAGGGGCTAGCGGCTCCTACGAGCAGTACTTC. This encodes CASSLGASGSYEQYF.